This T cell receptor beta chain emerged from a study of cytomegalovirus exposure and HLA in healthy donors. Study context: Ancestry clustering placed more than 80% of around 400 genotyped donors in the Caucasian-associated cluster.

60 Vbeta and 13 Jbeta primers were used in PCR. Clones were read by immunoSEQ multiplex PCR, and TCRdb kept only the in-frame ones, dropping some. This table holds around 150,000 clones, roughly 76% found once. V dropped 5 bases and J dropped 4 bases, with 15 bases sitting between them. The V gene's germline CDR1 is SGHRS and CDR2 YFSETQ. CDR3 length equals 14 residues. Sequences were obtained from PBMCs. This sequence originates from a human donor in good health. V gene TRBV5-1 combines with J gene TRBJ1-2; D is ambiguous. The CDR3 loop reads CASRPALSGYGYTF. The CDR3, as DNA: TGCGCCAGCAGACCGGCCCTGTCGGGCTATGGCTACACCTTC.